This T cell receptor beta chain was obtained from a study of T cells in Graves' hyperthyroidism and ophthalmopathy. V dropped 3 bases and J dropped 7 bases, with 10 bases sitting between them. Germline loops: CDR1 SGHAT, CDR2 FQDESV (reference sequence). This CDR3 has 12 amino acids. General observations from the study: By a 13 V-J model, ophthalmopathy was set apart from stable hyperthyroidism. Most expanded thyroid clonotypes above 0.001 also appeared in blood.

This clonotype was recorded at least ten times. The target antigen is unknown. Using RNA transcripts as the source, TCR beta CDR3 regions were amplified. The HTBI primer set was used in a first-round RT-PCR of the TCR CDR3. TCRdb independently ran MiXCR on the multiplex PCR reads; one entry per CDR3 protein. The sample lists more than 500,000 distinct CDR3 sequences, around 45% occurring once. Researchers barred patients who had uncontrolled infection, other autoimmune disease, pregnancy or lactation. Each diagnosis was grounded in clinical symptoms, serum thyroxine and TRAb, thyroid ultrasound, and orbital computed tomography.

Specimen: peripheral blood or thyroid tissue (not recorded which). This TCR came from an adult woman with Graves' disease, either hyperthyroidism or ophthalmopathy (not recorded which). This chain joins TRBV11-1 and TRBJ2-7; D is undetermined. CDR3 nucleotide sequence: TGTGCCAGCAGCTTCTCGGCAGGTGAGCAGTACTTC. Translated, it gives CASSFSAGEQYF.